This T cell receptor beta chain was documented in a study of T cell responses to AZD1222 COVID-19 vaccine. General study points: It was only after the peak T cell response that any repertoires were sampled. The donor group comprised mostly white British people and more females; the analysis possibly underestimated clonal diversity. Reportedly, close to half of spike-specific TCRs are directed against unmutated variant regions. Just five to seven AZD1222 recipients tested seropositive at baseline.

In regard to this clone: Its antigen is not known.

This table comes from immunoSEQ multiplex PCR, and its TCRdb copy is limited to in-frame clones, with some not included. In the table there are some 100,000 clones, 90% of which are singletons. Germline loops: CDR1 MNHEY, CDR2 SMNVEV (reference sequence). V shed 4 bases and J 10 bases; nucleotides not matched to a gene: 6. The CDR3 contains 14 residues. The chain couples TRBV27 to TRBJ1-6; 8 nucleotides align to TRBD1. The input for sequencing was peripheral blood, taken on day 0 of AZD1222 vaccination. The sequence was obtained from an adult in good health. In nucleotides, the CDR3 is TGTGCCAGCAGTTATCGACAGGGGTCGTCACCCCTCCACTTT. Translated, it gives CASSYRQGSSPLHF.